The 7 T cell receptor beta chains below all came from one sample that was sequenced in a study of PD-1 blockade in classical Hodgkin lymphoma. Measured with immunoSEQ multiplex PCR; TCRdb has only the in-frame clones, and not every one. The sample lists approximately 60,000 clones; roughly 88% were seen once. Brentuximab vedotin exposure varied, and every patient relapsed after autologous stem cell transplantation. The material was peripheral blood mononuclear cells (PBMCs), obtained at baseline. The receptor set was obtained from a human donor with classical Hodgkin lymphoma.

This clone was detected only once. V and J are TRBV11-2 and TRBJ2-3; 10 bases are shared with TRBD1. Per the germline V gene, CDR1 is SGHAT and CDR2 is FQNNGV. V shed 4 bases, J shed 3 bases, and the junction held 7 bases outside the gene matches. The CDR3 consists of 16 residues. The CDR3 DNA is TGTGCCAGCAGCTCCCAGGACAGGGGGATAACAGATACGCAGTATTTT. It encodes CASSSQDRGITDTQYF.

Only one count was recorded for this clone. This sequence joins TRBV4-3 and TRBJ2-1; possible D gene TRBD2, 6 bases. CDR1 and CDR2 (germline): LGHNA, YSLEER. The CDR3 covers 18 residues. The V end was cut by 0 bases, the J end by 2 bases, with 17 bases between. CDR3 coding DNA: TGCGCCAGCAGCCAAGATGAACGACTAGTAGACCCCTACAATGAGCAGTTCTTC. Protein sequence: CASSQDERLVDPYNEQFF.

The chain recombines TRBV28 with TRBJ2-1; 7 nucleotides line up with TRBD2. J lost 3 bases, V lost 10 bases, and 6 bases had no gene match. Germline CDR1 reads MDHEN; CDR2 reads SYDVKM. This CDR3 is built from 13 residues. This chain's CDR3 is CATGGGVYNEQFF. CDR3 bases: TGTGCCACGGGGGGAGGGGTCTACAATGAGCAGTTCTTC.

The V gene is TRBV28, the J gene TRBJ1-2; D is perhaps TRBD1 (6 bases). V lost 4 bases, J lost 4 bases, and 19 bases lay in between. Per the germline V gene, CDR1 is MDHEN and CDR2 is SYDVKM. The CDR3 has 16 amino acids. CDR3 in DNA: TGTGCCAGCAGTTCCCATGGGGGGGCCCTTGGCTATGGCTACACCTTC. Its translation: CASSSHGGALGYGYTF.

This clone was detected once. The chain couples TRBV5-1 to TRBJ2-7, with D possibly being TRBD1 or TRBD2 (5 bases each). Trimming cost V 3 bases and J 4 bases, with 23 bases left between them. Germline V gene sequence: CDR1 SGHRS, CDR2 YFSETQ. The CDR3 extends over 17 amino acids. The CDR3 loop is CASSYSMTAGSGYEQYF. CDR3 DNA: TGCGCCAGCAGCTACAGTATGACCGCAGGGAGTGGGTACGAGCAGTACTTC.

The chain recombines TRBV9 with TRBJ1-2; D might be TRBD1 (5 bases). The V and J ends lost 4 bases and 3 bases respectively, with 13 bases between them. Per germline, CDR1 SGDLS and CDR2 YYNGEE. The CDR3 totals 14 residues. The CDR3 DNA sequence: TGTGCCAGCAGCCCCCTGACAGAGGACTATGGCTACACCTTC. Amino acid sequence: CASSPLTEDYGYTF.

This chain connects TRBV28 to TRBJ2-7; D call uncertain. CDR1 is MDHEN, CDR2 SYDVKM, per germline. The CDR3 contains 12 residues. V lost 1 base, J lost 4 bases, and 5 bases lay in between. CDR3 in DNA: TGTGCCAGCAGTTTATACGATTACGAGCAGTACTTC. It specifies CASSLYDYEQYF.